The 24 T cell receptor beta chains below all came from one sample that was sequenced in a study of glioma-infiltrating T cells after dendritic cell vaccination. Using immunoSEQ multiplex PCR, the repertoire was profiled, and TCRdb retains in-frame clones only, with some absent. The table shows about 95,000 clones, with approximately 81% occurring only once. Sample: blood, taken before dendritic cell vaccination. These receptor sequences come from a human donor with glioblastoma.

This chain links TRBV7-9 with TRBJ2-5, with 7 nucleotides matching TRBD2. Per germline, CDR1 SEHNR and CDR2 FQNEAQ (reference sequence). After removal of 3 bases from V and 1 base from J, the junction contained 8 bases not matched to a gene. This CDR3 region has 16 residues. CDR3 DNA sequence: TGTGCCAGCAGCTTTCGGGCACTAGCGACCCAAGAGACCCAGTACTTC. It translates to CASSFRALATQETQYF. Full variable domain (rest looked up from reference TRBV7-9 and TRBJ2-5): DTGVSQNPRHKITKRGQNVTFRCDPISEHNRLYWYRQTLGQGPEFLTYFQNEAQLEKSRLLSDRFSAERPKGSFSTLEIQRTEQGDSAMYLCASSFRALATQETQYFGPGTRLLVL.

This clone was counted a few times. The chain has TRBV29-1 and TRBJ1-2; TRBD1 agrees at 8 bases. The V and J ends lost 6 bases and 4 bases, in that order; junction bases with no gene match: 7. The CDR3 loop spans 13 amino acids. Germline-derived CDR1 and CDR2 are SQVTM and ANQGSEA. The CDR3 region is CSVASDRAYGYTF. As DNA, the CDR3 is TGCAGCGTCGCTTCGGACAGGGCCTATGGCTACACCTTC. Full variable domain (outside the CDR3, taken from reference TRBV29-1 and TRBJ1-2): SAVISQKPSRDICQRGTSLTIQCQVDSQVTMMFWYRQQPGQSLTLIATANQGSEATYESGFVIDKFPISRPNLTFSTLTVSNMSPEDSSIYLCSVASDRAYGYTFGSGTRLTVV.

The chain combines TRBV2 with TRBJ1-6; TRBD1 aligns across 7 bases. The junction had 9 bases not matched to a gene; V was cut back by 6 bases and J by 10 bases. The germline V gene encodes CDR1 SNHLY and CDR2 FYNNEI. This CDR3 region has 14 residues. CDR3: CASRETGRSSPLHF. The CDR3 nucleotides read TGTGCCAGCAGAGAGACAGGGCGTTCGTCACCCCTCCACTTT. The whole variable domain, filled in from reference TRBV2 and TRBJ1-6, reads EPEVTQTPSHQVTQMGQEVILRCVPISNHLYFYWYRQILGQKVEFLVSFYNNEISEKSEIFDDQFSVERPDGSNFTLKIRSTKLEDSAMYFCASRETGRSSPLHFGNGTRLTVT.

The J gene is TRBJ2-7, the V gene TRBV18; D perhaps matches TRBD2 (6 bases). This CDR3 has 14 amino acids. Looked up from germline, CDR1 is KGHSH and CDR2 is LQKENI. V was trimmed by 1 base and J by 2 bases, leaving 9 bases between them. CDR3 DNA: TGTGCCAGCTCACCACTTGGACTAACCTACGAGCAGTACTTC. Translated: CASSPLGLTYEQYF.

The genes are TRBV5-1 and TRBJ2-3, with D possibly TRBD1 on 6 matching bases. The CDR3 length is 16 residues. V was clipped by 4 bases and J by 3 bases, with 18 bases between them. Germline V gives CDR1 SGHRS, CDR2 YFSETQ. CDR3 amino acids: CASSKSGQMGTDTQYF. The DNA of the CDR3 is TGCGCCAGCAGCAAGTCGGGACAAATGGGGACAGATACGCAGTATTTT. The whole variable domain, remainder taken from reference TRBV5-1 and TRBJ2-3, is KAGVTQTPRYLIKTRGQQVTLSCSPISGHRSVSWYQQTPGQGLQFLFEYFSETQRNKGNFPGRFSGRQFSNSRSEMNVSTLELGDSALYLCASSKSGQMGTDTQYFGPGTRLTVL.

The chain has TRBV6-5 and TRBJ1-5; D is uncertain. The length of the CDR3 is 15 residues. CDR1 is MNHEY, CDR2 SVGAGI, per germline. V lost 0 bases and J 9 bases, leaving 15 bases between the germline ends. The CDR3 protein is CASSYSSSDRGPQHF. In DNA, the CDR3 is TGTGCCAGCAGTTACTCGAGTAGCGATCGAGGGCCCCAGCATTTT.

The V and J genes are TRBV5-8 and TRBJ1-2, with 9 bases aligning to TRBD1. J gave up 6 bases and V 4 bases, and 7 bases lay outside the gene matches. Germline CDR1 SGHTS, CDR2 YDEGEE. CDR3 size: 14 residues. CDR3 region: CASSPLGTGHGYTF. The DNA of the CDR3 is TGTGCCAGCAGCCCCCTAGGGACAGGGCATGGCTACACCTTC. Filled out from reference TRBV5-8 and TRBJ1-2, the complete variable domain reads EAGVTQSPTHLIKTRGQQATLRCSPISGHTSVYWYQQALGLGLQFLLWYDEGEERNRGNFPPRFSGRQFPNYSSELNVNALELEDSALYLCASSPLGTGHGYTFGSGTRLTVV.

The V call is TRBV7-3, the J call TRBJ2-2; the D is unclear. V was cut by 5 bases and J by 7 bases, with 14 bases left in between. The CDR3 covers 14 residues. CDR1 and CDR2 from the germline V gene are SGHTA and FQGTGA. The CDR3 region is CASSPERRGGELFF. CDR3 sequence (DNA): TGTGCCAGCAGCCCCGAGAGGCGAGGCGGGGAGCTGTTTTTT.

This chain connects TRBV7-7 to TRBJ1-4; TRBD1 matches at 7 bases. This CDR3 spans 16 amino acids. V trimming: 3 bases; J trimming: 7 bases; junction bases outside the gene matches: 11. CDR1 is SSHAT, CDR2 FNYEAQ, per germline (reference sequence). Written as DNA, the CDR3 is TGTGCCAGCAGCTTTAACCCGGGACAGCAAATTGAAAAACTGTTTTTT. This codes for CASSFNPGQQIEKLFF.

The CDR3 region is CASSLGTKYEQYF. Written as DNA, the CDR3 is TGTGCCAGCAGCTTAGGGACAAAATACGAGCAGTACTTC. This chain uses TRBV11-2 with TRBJ2-7, with D possibly TRBD1 on 5 matching bases. The CDR3 is made up of 13 amino acids. The V and J ends lost 1 base and 4 bases respectively, with 8 bases between them. Germline V gives CDR1 SGHAT, CDR2 FQNNGV. The whole variable domain, remainder taken from reference TRBV11-2 and TRBJ2-7, is EAGVAQSPRYKIIEKRQSVAFWCNPISGHATLYWYQQILGQGPKLLIQFQNNGVVDDSQLPKDRFSAERLKGVDSTLKIQPAKLEDSAVYLCASSLGTKYEQYFGPGTRLTVT.

This clone appeared a single time. The V gene is TRBV5-4, the J gene TRBJ2-3, with TRBD1 matching 8 bases. Germline V gene sequence: CDR1 SGHNT, CDR2 YYREEE (reference sequence). J gave up 4 bases and V 1 base, and 5 bases lay outside the gene matches. The CDR3 totals 15 residues. The CDR3 sequence is CASSLWTGSPDTQYF. In DNA form, the CDR3 reads TGTGCCAGCAGCTTGTGGACAGGGAGTCCAGATACGCAGTATTTT.

This clone was detected only once. The chain uses TRBV9 and TRBJ2-1, with TRBD2 as a possible D gene (6 bases). Germline assignment: CDR1 SGDLS and CDR2 YYNGEE. This CDR3 has 17 residues. Trimming shortened V by 3 bases and J by 0 bases, and 16 bases separated the two germline ends. The CDR3 region is CASSARAGRNSYNEQFF. Written as DNA, the CDR3 is TGTGCCAGCAGCGCCCGAGCGGGTCGGAACTCCTACAATGAGCAGTTCTTC. Complete variable domain (other parts from reference TRBV9 and TRBJ2-1): DSGVTQTPKHLITATGQRVTLRCSPRSGDLSVYWYQQSLDQGLQFLIQYYNGEERAKGNILERFSAQQFPDLHSELNLSSLELGDSALYFCASSARAGRNSYNEQFFGPGTRLTVL.

This clone was detected only once. The chain carries TRBV7-2 and TRBJ2-5; D not certain. The V end was cut by 3 bases, the J end by 6 bases, with 14 bases between. Germline V gene data show CDR1 as SGHTA and CDR2 as FQGNSA. CDR3 length: 14 residues. This CDR3 reads CASSLSAVRKTQYF. As DNA, the CDR3 is TGTGCCAGCAGCTTGTCGGCGGTTCGAAAGACCCAGTACTTC.

The V call is TRBV2, the J call TRBJ2-2; 9 bases agree with TRBD2. CDR1 is SNHLY, CDR2 FYNNEI, per germline. V trimming: 5 bases; J trimming: 5 bases; junction bases outside the gene matches: 3. The CDR3 totals 14 residues. The chain's CDR3 is CASSRLAGTGELFF. As DNA, the CDR3 is TGTGCCAGCAGTAGGCTAGCGGGGACCGGGGAGCTGTTTTTT. The whole variable domain, remainder taken from reference TRBV2 and TRBJ2-2, is EPEVTQTPSHQVTQMGQEVILRCVPISNHLYFYWYRQILGQKVEFLVSFYNNEISEKSEIFDDQFSVERPDGSNFTLKIRSTKLEDSAMYFCASSRLAGTGELFFGEGSRLTVL.

V gene TRBV2 combines with J gene TRBJ1-4, with 10 positions matching TRBD1. This CDR3 is 17 amino acids long. Unmatched junction bases numbered 10, after V lost 6 bases and J lost 3 bases. The germline CDR1 and CDR2 sequences are SNHLY and FYNNEI. DNA of the CDR3: TGTGCCAGCAGCCGCCGGAGACAGGGGGCTGCTAATGAAAAACTGTTTTTT. It codes for CASSRRRQGAANEKLFF.

The V and J genes are TRBV2 and TRBJ1-3; D uncertain. CDR1 is SNHLY and CDR2 is FYNNEI in the germline V gene. The CDR3 sequence is 15 residues long. The germline V and J ends were trimmed by 5 bases and 0 bases, with 11 bases remaining between them. DNA of the CDR3: TGTGCCAGCAGTCGGACTCTCAGCTCTGGAAACACCATATATTTT. Residues: CASSRTLSSGNTIYF.

The V and J genes are TRBV18 and TRBJ2-5; 8 bases are shared with TRBD1. The germline gives CDR1 KGHSH, CDR2 LQKENI. J gave up 4 bases and V 6 bases, and 7 bases lay outside the gene matches. The CDR3 sequence is 14 residues long. The CDR3 protein is CASSEGQGGETQYF. The CDR3 nucleotides read TGTGCCAGCTCCGAAGGACAGGGAGGAGAGACCCAGTACTTC.

The V call is TRBV10-3, the J call TRBJ1-2; possible D gene TRBD1, 6 bases. The V gene lost 8 bases and the J gene lost 4 bases, with 20 bases spanning the gap. CDR3 size: 15 residues. Germline V lookup: CDR1 ENHRY, CDR2 SYGVKD. In DNA form, the CDR3 reads TGTGCCATCTCTAATACAGGGAAATCTGGCTATGGCTACACCTTC. It codes for CAISNTGKSGYGYTF.

This chain uses TRBV7-2 with TRBJ1-1; perhaps TRBD1 as D (6 bases). Germline-derived CDR1 and CDR2 are SGHTA and FQGNSA. The CDR3 totals 13 residues. Trimming removed 8 bases at V and 6 bases at J, with 16 bases between. The CDR3 nucleotides are TGTGCCAGCTCACCTCAACAGGGCTCTGAAGCTTTCTTT. This encodes CASSPQQGSEAFF.

This clone was detected only once. The chain combines TRBV5-1 with TRBJ1-1, with 7 bases matching TRBD1. The CDR3 length is 15 residues. The germline CDR1 and CDR2 sequences are SGHRS and YFSETQ. J lost 1 base, V lost 4 bases, and 7 bases had no gene match. The CDR3 DNA reads as TGCGCCAGCAGCATAATACAGGGGCAGAACACTGAAGCTTTCTTT. It translates to CASSIIQGQNTEAFF.

This sequence joins TRBV27 and TRBJ2-7, with 10 bases that match TRBD1. The length of the CDR3 is 15 residues. Unmatched junction bases numbered 6, after V lost 6 bases and J lost 1 base. The germline V gene has CDR1 MNHEY and CDR2 SMNVEV (reference sequence). The CDR3 sequence: CASRYRDRGSYEQYF. The CDR3 region has the DNA TGTGCCAGCAGGTACCGGGACAGGGGTTCCTACGAGCAGTACTTC.

The genes are TRBV7-8 and TRBJ1-3; possible D gene TRBD1, 5 bases. V was clipped by 3 bases and J by 3 bases, with 15 bases between them. This CDR3 comprises 16 residues. Germline V gives CDR1 SGHVS, CDR2 FQNEAQ. The chain's CDR3 is CASSFAVQGGGNTIYF. The CDR3 DNA sequence: TGTGCCAGCAGCTTCGCCGTCCAGGGTGGTGGAAACACCATATATTTT. The entire variable domain, with the rest obtained from reference TRBV7-8 and TRBJ1-3, is as follows: GAGVSQSPRYKVAKRGQDVALRCDPISGHVSLFWYQQALGQGPEFLTYFQNEAQLDKSGLPSDRFFAERPEGSVSTLKIQRTQQEDSAVYLCASSFAVQGGGNTIYFGEGSWLTVV.

This clone was observed once. The rearrangement joins TRBV5-1 to TRBJ2-7; D possibly corresponds to TRBD1 (6 bases). Germline CDR1 is SGHRS and CDR2 is YFSETQ. The CDR3 length is 14 residues. V was trimmed by 0 bases and J by 6 bases, leaving 13 bases between them. The CDR3 protein is CASSLEQGLGEQYF. CDR3 sequence (DNA): TGCGCCAGCAGCTTGGAACAGGGTCTCGGCGAGCAGTACTTC. The variable domain in full, with the rest retrieved from reference TRBV5-1 and TRBJ2-7, is KAGVTQTPRYLIKTRGQQVTLSCSPISGHRSVSWYQQTPGQGLQFLFEYFSETQRNKGNFPGRFSGRQFSNSRSEMNVSTLELGDSALYLCASSLEQGLGEQYFGPGTRLTVT.

V gene TRBV7-6 combines with J gene TRBJ2-3; TRBD2 matches at 8 bases. Per the germline V gene, CDR1 is SGHVS and CDR2 is FNYEAQ. This CDR3 has 16 amino acids. Trimming cost V 5 bases and J 1 base; bases outside gene matches: 8. The CDR3 DNA reads as TGTGCCAGCAGCCGGTTAGCGGGGCAGGGCACAGATACGCAGTATTTT. Translating gives CASSRLAGQGTDTQYF.